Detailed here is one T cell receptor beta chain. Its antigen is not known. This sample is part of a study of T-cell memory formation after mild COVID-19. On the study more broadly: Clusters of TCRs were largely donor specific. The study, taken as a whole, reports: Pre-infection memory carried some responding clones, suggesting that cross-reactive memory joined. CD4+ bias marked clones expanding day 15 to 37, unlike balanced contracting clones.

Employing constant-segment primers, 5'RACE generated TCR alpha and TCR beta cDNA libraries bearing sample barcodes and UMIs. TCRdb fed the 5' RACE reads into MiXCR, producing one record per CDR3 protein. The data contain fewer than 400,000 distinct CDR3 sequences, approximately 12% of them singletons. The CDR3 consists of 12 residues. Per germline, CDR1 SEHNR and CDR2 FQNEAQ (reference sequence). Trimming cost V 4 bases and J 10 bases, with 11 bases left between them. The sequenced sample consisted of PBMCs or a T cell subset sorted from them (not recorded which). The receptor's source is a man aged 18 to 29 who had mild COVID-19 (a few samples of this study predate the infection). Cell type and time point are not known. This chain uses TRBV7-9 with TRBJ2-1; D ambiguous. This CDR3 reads CASSSDRREQFF. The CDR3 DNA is TGTGCCAGCAGCTCGGACCGGCGGGAGCAGTTCTTC.